The present entry profiles one T cell receptor (beta chain) with its context. The antigen remains undetermined. J lost 4 bases, V lost 2 bases, and 14 bases had no gene match. The germline gives CDR1 SGHDN, CDR2 FVKESK. The CDR3 covers 19 residues. Sequencing used immunoSEQ v3.0 at survey level. The table came from immunoSEQ multiplex PCR; TCRdb's copy has only in-frame clones and leaves some out. The profile covers some 24,000 clones, with around 85% appearing a single time and about 5.3% taken by the ten largest. The data were obtained in a study of long-term antiretroviral therapy in people with HIV. Study-level results: Pre-ART expanded clones dominated the repertoire at every time point. All blood samples came from the years 2004 to 2017, possibly under older ART regimens.

The sample consisted of unsorted PBMCs, taken 0.7 years before starting antiretroviral therapy. The receptor was derived from a man under 40 with HIV. The V call is TRBV14, the J call TRBJ1-2; 12 bases line up with TRBD1. The chain's CDR3 is CASSQKLPEGQGAGYGYTF. The CDR3, as DNA: TGTGCCAGCAGCCAAAAACTTCCTGAGGGACAGGGGGCCGGCTATGGCTACACCTTC.